These 27 T cell receptor beta chains share one sample of origin, sequenced in a study of shared clonotypes between healthy human individuals. Sequencing was performed with immunoSEQ multiplex PCR; in TCRdb, only in-frame clones are kept and a portion is missing. The sample gives around 690,000 clones, roughly 91% of which show up once; roughly 36% is in the top ten. The sequencing input was memory CD8+ T cells from PBMCs. Subset noted: CD45RO+ cells pooled with CCR7-negative TemRA cells. These receptors were taken from a man aged 18 to 29 in good health. Some clones in this sample may be carry-over from other donors' samples.

The J gene is TRBJ2-7, the V gene TRBV9; tentative D call: TRBD1 (6 bases). Germline loops: CDR1 SGDLS, CDR2 YYNGEE. The length of the CDR3 is 14 residues. V lost 0 bases to trimming and J lost 4 bases, with 11 bases between them. This CDR3 reads CASSVGDTRYEQYF. CDR3 nucleotide sequence: TGTGCCAGCAGCGTAGGGGACACAAGATACGAGCAGTACTTC.

The CDR3 nucleotides read TGTGCCAGCAGCTTAGGCAGGGGATTCGGCTACACCTTC. It encodes CASSLGRGFGYTF. The chain joins TRBV11-2 to TRBJ1-2; maybe TRBD1 (6 bases). Germline V gene data show CDR1 as SGHAT and CDR2 as FQNNGV. V lost 1 base, J lost 8 bases, and 11 bases lay in between. The CDR3 consists of 13 residues. Drawing the rest from reference TRBV11-2 and TRBJ1-2, the complete variable domain is EAGVAQSPRYKIIEKRQSVAFWCNPISGHATLYWYQQILGQGPKLLIQFQNNGVVDDSQLPKDRFSAERLKGVDSTLKIQPAKLEDSAVYLCASSLGRGFGYTFGSGTRLTVV.

CDR3 sequence: CASSFPQGGKNEQFF. CDR3 coding DNA: TGTGCCAGCAGTTTTCCACAGGGGGGAAAGAATGAGCAGTTCTTC. The chain uses TRBV27 and TRBJ2-1, with 8 bases matching TRBD1. Germline V lookup: CDR1 MNHEY, CDR2 SMNVEV (reference sequence). The CDR3 totals 15 residues. The V and J ends lost 3 bases and 7 bases, in that order; junction bases with no gene match: 8.

This clone appeared a few times. The chain couples TRBV30 to TRBJ1-5, with 9 bases fitting TRBD1. Trimming at V came to 1 base and at J to 6 bases, leaving 4 bases not matched to a gene. CDR1 GTSNPN and CDR2 SVGIG come from the germline V gene (reference sequence). This CDR3 has 14 residues. The CDR3 loop reads CAWSAGQGGQPQHF. The CDR3 DNA follows: TGTGCCTGGAGTGCGGGACAGGGAGGTCAGCCCCAGCATTTT. The complete variable domain, with remaining parts taken from reference TRBV30 and TRBJ1-5, reads SQTIHQWPATLVQPVGSPLSLECTVEGTSNPNLYWYRQAAGRGLQLLFYSVGIGQISSEVPQNLSASRPQDRQFILSSKKLLLSDSGFYLCAWSAGQGGQPQHFGDGTRLSIL.

Details on this clone: Other DNA sequences in this sample translate to the same CDR3. The chain has TRBV27 and TRBJ2-1, with 8 bases matching TRBD2. This CDR3 has 14 residues. Trimming took 1 base from V and 4 from J; bases not matched to a gene: 0. Per the germline V gene, CDR1 is MNHEY and CDR2 is SMNVEV (reference sequence). CDR3 sequence (DNA): TGTGCCAGCAGTTTATTAGCGGGGTACAATGAGCAGTTCTTC. It is translated as CASSLLAGYNEQFF.

This rearrangement joins TRBV7-9 to TRBJ2-3; 7 bases match TRBD2. CDR1 is SEHNR and CDR2 is FQNEAQ in the germline V gene (reference sequence). J gave up 5 bases and V 2 bases, and 16 bases lay outside the gene matches. The CDR3 has 18 amino acids. The CDR3 sequence is CASSLINGVASGGDTQYF. The CDR3 coding sequence is TGTGCCAGCAGCTTAATTAATGGTGTGGCTAGCGGTGGAGATACGCAGTATTTT. Together with reference TRBV7-9 and TRBJ2-3, the CDR3 gives the full variable domain: DTGVSQNPRHKITKRGQNVTFRCDPISEHNRLYWYRQTLGQGPEFLTYFQNEAQLEKSRLLSDRFSAERPKGSFSTLEIQRTEQGDSAMYLCASSLINGVASGGDTQYFGPGTRLTVL.

The chain combines TRBV4-2 with TRBJ2-1; TRBD2 agrees at 10 bases. This CDR3 has 14 residues. Germline CDR1 is LGHNA and CDR2 is YNFKEQ. The ends lost 1 base at V and 9 bases at J; junction bases unmatched: 3. CDR3 sequence reads: CASSQGWTSGEQFF. Here the CDR3 DNA reads TGTGCCAGCAGCCAAGGCTGGACTAGCGGTGAGCAGTTCTTC.

V and J are TRBV11-2 and TRBJ2-3; 13 nucleotides agree with TRBD2. The CDR3 length is 18 residues. CDR1 is SGHAT, CDR2 FQNNGV, per germline. V was clipped by 4 bases and J by 1 base; unmatched bases: 8. CDR3 sequence reads: CASSSGLAGVSGTDTQYF. The CDR3 DNA sequence: TGTGCCAGCAGCTCCGGACTAGCGGGAGTCTCTGGCACAGATACGCAGTATTTT.

This chain links TRBV4-1 with TRBJ2-7, with no clear D. This CDR3 region has 13 residues. Germline V gene sequence: CDR1 MGHRA, CDR2 YSYEKL. With 0 bases removed from V and 3 bases from J, the gap between germline ends came to 6 bases. CDR3 coding DNA: TGCGCCAGCAGCCAAGATAGGATCTACGAGCAGTACTTC. Protein: CASSQDRIYEQYF.

This clone was counted a few times. V usage is TRBV7-6 and J usage is TRBJ2-2; maybe TRBD1 (6 bases). V was trimmed by 4 bases and J by 6 bases, leaving 9 bases between them. CDR1 and CDR2 from the germline V gene are SGHVS and FNYEAQ. This CDR3 is built from 13 residues. CDR3 in amino acids: CASSWGQPGELFF. In DNA form, the CDR3 reads TGTGCCAGCAGCTGGGGACAACCCGGGGAGCTGTTTTTT.

This chain links TRBV28 with TRBJ1-2; no definite D call. The V end lost 5 bases, the J end lost 6 bases, and 16 bases lay between the germline ends. CDR1 is MDHEN, CDR2 SYDVKM, per germline. The CDR3 covers 14 residues. CDR3 sequence: CASSNTDFNDGYTF. The CDR3 nucleotides are TGTGCCAGCAGTAATACAGACTTCAACGATGGCTACACCTTC.

This chain joins TRBV10-1 and TRBJ2-3; D is possibly TRBD2 (5 bases). This CDR3 contains 12 residues. Germline loops: CDR1 WNHNN, CDR2 SYGVQD (reference sequence). Trimming cost V 6 bases and J 6 bases, with 10 bases left between them. The CDR3 sequence: CASSGRGDTQYF. DNA of the CDR3: TGCGCCAGCAGCGGTCGAGGGGATACGCAGTATTTT.

The chain recombines TRBV7-8 with TRBJ2-5; D remains ambiguous. V was shortened by 2 bases and J by 5 bases, with 15 bases between the two germline ends. This CDR3 is built from 15 residues. In germline, CDR1 is SGHVS, CDR2 FQNEAQ. The chain's CDR3 is CASSLYPVRKETQYF. The CDR3 region has the DNA TGTGCCAGCAGCTTATATCCGGTCCGAAAGGAGACCCAGTACTTC.

The CDR3 coding sequence is TGTGCCAGCAGCTCATACAGGGGGGAGTGGGAGACCCAGTACTTC. Protein product: CASSSYRGEWETQYF. The rearrangement links TRBV7-2 to TRBJ2-5; 8 bases match TRBD1. This CDR3 contains 15 residues. V dropped 4 bases and J dropped 5; count of bases not matched to a gene: 9. CDR1 and CDR2 from the germline V gene are SGHTA and FQGNSA.

Of note for this clone: The same CDR3 also results from other DNA sequences found in this sample. The chain has TRBV4-1 and TRBJ2-1, with D possibly being TRBD1 (6 bases). CDR1 is MGHRA, CDR2 YSYEKL, per germline. The CDR3 has 15 residues. Trimming pared 1 base from V and 0 bases from J, leaving 7 bases between. The CDR3 loop reads CASSQGRGSYNEQFF. The DNA of the CDR3 is TGCGCCAGCAGCCAAGGCAGGGGCTCCTACAATGAGCAGTTCTTC.

This clone was recorded only once. The gene calls are TRBV15 and TRBJ2-1, with TRBD2 matching 10 bases. Germline V gene sequence: CDR1 LNHNV, CDR2 YYDKDF (reference sequence). J lost 9 bases, V lost 6 bases, and 11 bases had no gene match. The CDR3 loop spans 15 amino acids. The CDR3 sequence is CATRDEREGGVEQFF. DNA for the CDR3: TGTGCCACCAGAGATGAGCGGGAGGGCGGGGTTGAGCAGTTCTTC.

This chain links TRBV14 with TRBJ2-1; 8 positions agree with TRBD1. Trimming cost V 3 bases and J 0 bases; bases outside gene matches: 4. The germline V gene encodes CDR1 SGHDN and CDR2 FVKESK. This CDR3 has 16 amino acids. This CDR3 is CASSQGQVRSYNEQFF. The CDR3 coding sequence is TGTGCCAGCAGCCAGGGACAGGTCCGCTCCTACAATGAGCAGTTCTTC.

The V and J genes are TRBV10-3 and TRBJ2-7, with D uncertain. This CDR3 has 13 residues. The germline gives CDR1 ENHRY, CDR2 SYGVKD. Trimming took off 2 bases at V and 1 base at J, with 6 bases between the two ends. CDR3 DNA sequence: TGTGCCATCAGTGAGGGACCGTCCTACGAGCAGTACTTC. Translated, it gives CAISEGPSYEQYF.

V is TRBV11-2 and J is TRBJ2-7; D is unresolved. The CDR3 loop spans 12 amino acids. Germline CDR1 SGHAT, CDR2 FQNNGV. V was cut by 8 bases and J by 4 bases, with 12 bases left in between. The DNA of the CDR3 is TGTGCCAGCGCCCCGAACGGGTACGAGCAGTACTTC. Translating it yields CASAPNGYEQYF.

V gene TRBV29-1 combines with J gene TRBJ2-7; D might be TRBD1 (6 bases). CDR1 SQVTM and CDR2 ANQGSEA come from the germline V gene. The CDR3 runs to 13 residues. Trimming left V 5 bases short and J 3 bases short, with 14 bases between. The CDR3 spells CSVKTGLLYEQYF. In nucleotides, the CDR3 is TGCAGCGTTAAGACAGGCCTACTCTACGAGCAGTACTTC.

A note on this clone: This could be a read error, since a much larger clone is one nucleotide away. The CDR3, as DNA: TGTGCCAGCAGCTTGGGGGACGAGCAGTACTTC. This sequence encodes CASSLGDEQYF. This rearrangement joins TRBV7-8 to TRBJ2-7; D may match TRBD1 or TRBD2 (5 bases each). Germline CDR1 reads SGHVS; CDR2 reads FQNEAQ. The length of the CDR3 is 11 residues. Between the trimmed V and J ends, which lost 3 bases and 5 bases, there was a span of 5 bases.

This chain uses TRBV6-1 with TRBJ1-5; TRBD1 is a possible D gene (6 bases). CDR3 length: 17 residues. Germline V CDR1 and CDR2: MNHNS, SASEGT. V shed 3 bases and J shed 4 bases, with 19 bases lying between them. CDR3 in DNA: TGTGCCAGCAGTGAGGTCCGGGGTATGGGGGCGAATCAGCCCCAGCATTTT. Translation gives CASSEVRGMGANQPQHF.

The V gene is TRBV14, the J gene TRBJ2-2, with TRBD2 matching over 7 bases. Unmatched junction bases numbered 17, after V lost 0 bases and J lost 4 bases. Germline loops: CDR1 SGHDN, CDR2 FVKESK. The CDR3 extends over 20 amino acids. CDR3 region: CASSQDGRTRGPGRTGELFF. DNA of the CDR3: TGTGCCAGCAGCCAAGATGGCCGGACTAGGGGACCCGGGCGCACCGGGGAGCTGTTTTTT.

The chain has TRBV6-5 and TRBJ2-5, with 7 bases aligning to TRBD2. The CDR3 runs 14 residues. Germline assignment: CDR1 MNHEY and CDR2 SVGAGI. Losses at the gene ends were 4 bases for V and 0 bases for J; bases not matched to a gene: 2. The CDR3 loop is CASSSGRNQETQYF. The CDR3 DNA reads TGTGCCAGCAGTTCCGGGAGGAACCAAGAGACCCAGTACTTC.

The rearrangement uses TRBV18 and TRBJ1-3; D remains unclear. The CDR3 is made up of 15 amino acids. The V and J ends lost 6 bases and 0 bases respectively, with 12 bases between them. Germline V gene lookup returns CDR1 KGHSH and CDR2 LQKENI. CDR3 DNA sequence: TGTGCCAGCTCGTCCGGCAGGTCCTCTGGAAACACCATATATTTT. It yields the protein CASSSGRSSGNTIYF.

The J gene is TRBJ2-7, the V gene TRBV6-5; 9 bases are shared with TRBD1. CDR3 length equals 15 residues. V shed 3 bases and J 3 bases; nucleotides not matched to a gene: 6. CDR1 MNHEY and CDR2 SVGAGI come from the germline V gene. The CDR3 loop is CASSYSHRGLYEQYF. CDR3 nucleotides: TGTGCCAGCAGTTATTCCCACAGGGGGCTCTACGAGCAGTACTTC.

For the CDR3, the DNA is TGTGCCAGCAGCTTAGAGGTCCTAAGGGGAGATACGCAGTATTTT. This translates into CASSLEVLRGDTQYF. The chain has TRBV7-6 and TRBJ2-3; D possibly corresponds to TRBD1 (5 bases). The CDR3 loop spans 15 amino acids. Germline CDR1 SGHVS, CDR2 FNYEAQ. The V end was cut by 1 base, the J end by 5 bases, with 13 bases between.